This TCR beta chain was identified in a study of cytomegalovirus exposure and HLA in healthy donors (TCRdb year 2017). With regard to the full study: In an earlier analysis of roughly 500 of the donors, around 290 Gb of sequence data and 90 million to 120 million unique TCR beta sequences from 150 million to 200 million T cells were reported. Both class I and class II loci were covered by HLA typing, at four-digit resolution. Of the approximately 400 genotyped donors, 65% to 90% fell in the genetic ancestry cluster associated with self-reported Caucasian donors. A later genetic analysis used genome-wide SNP genotypes for 398 of the 666 donors, treating that subset as a discovery cohort. The T cell repertoires of 550 to 850 subjects were profiled by immunosequencing and related to cytomegalovirus serostatus. To decide whether each TCR beta V gene segment behaved as functional or pseudogenic, an earlier analysis of some 600 of the donors relied on high-throughput TCR beta sequencing. The study was designed to test whether signatures of past pathogen exposure could be identified by cataloging public T cell receptors. Approximately 300 gigabases of sequencing data and around 80 million unique TCR sequences made up an early release that covered some 640 HLA-typed donors. The number of typed donors differed by locus: about 620-640 for A, B, C, DRB1 and DQB1; approximately 520 for DQA1; around 610 for DPA1; and roughly 470 for DPB1. On average, around 200,000 unique TCR beta nucleotide sequences were sequenced per donor among roughly 430 genotyped donors of the cohort, with about 19% of those sequences being non-productive. Four to six DR-DQ haplotypes were handled as single units for association and clustering because linkage in the cohort was strong. In a later analysis, previously published TCR beta repertoires from 666 donors were re-analyzed and high-resolution HLA genotyping was added so that TCR occurrence patterns could be studied. Rather than using new phenotypic data, the later analysis identified candidate immune exposures from TCR beta sequences and from how often those sequences occurred across donors. Besides the first cohort of roughly 700 subjects, a separate validation cohort made up of 120 different subjects was used. To predict cytomegalovirus infection status, the study combined high-throughput TCR immunosequencing, statistical association of individual TCRs with disease status, and machine learning. Every discovery cohort repertoire had been produced on one sequencing platform. Alongside the repertoire data, information on donor age, sex, ethnicity and CMV serostatus was compiled.

The paper as a whole reports these results and caveats: The sequencing pipeline was judged likely to have produced a cluster of highly shared sequence variants as a technical artifact. When HLA alleles, especially DR and DQ, strongly co-occurred, attributing TCR associations to individual alleles was difficult. An association between a missense DCLRE1C variant and V-gene and J-gene trimming of TCR beta chains was found in a later genetic analysis and replicated in an independent cohort. A later analysis reported that several top co-occurrence clusters appeared linked to parvovirus B19, influenza, CMV and Epstein-Barr virus. The classifier was reported to diagnose cytomegalovirus status with high specificity and sensitivity in both the original and validation cohorts. Three of the identified cytomegalovirus-associated TCR beta chains were confirmed in vitro to be specific for cytomegalovirus antigens. Presence/absence analyses assumed roughly uniform sequencing depth across donors, an assumption that may not hold. Because counts were too low, some 17 rarely observed V segments, including chromosome 9 orphons, were left out of the earlier analysis of a few hundred of the donors. A further reported finding was that TCR beta sequences accurately predicted the HLA-A and HLA-B alleles for most subjects in the first cohort. HLA typing was unavailable for some donors at each locus, so association tests used only the typed subset. According to a later analysis, TCR association rates differed among HLA loci, with DRB1 alleles showing the most associated TCRs and HLA-C alleles showing the fewest. This cohort had only TCR beta chains sequenced, and the lack of alpha or paired-chain data limited which features could be detected. In a later analysis, HLA-associated TCR beta chains showed more clonal expansion and lower generation probabilities than non-associated chains that were equally common. Linkage disequilibrium might explain the correlated functional status among segregating V segments, but an unknown experimental factor could not be excluded. In a later analysis, most CMV-associated TCR beta chains were found to appear HLA-restricted, with HLA associations seemingly driven largely by CMV exposure. The study gave a list of about 170 TCR beta chains associated with cytomegalovirus. An earlier analysis of around 540 of the donors showed that most TCR beta V segments appeared in productive rearrangements either about 90% or about 30% of the time, which broadly matched IMGT annotations. Compared with the roughly 670-donor mean, donors in an Asian-associated ancestry cluster had fewer N-insertions in productive TCRs, according to a later genetic analysis. For the cohort, immune exposure information was limited to CMV serostatus. While some public TCRs were present in many individuals, most TCR sequences turned up only very rarely across donors. According to the authors, the approach could potentially be generalized to other disease states and immunological phenotypes. In a later analysis, 16,951 TCR beta sequences were associated with specific HLA alleles at a false discovery rate of 0.05.

A word on this clone: Its antigen is still unknown. Per-base quality was not reported, and no clone a single base away is much larger than it.

Libraries were prepared through the immunoSEQ multiplex PCR assay. A mixture of 60 forward primers for TCR Vbeta segments and 13 reverse primers for TCR Jbeta segments was used in the multiplex PCR. The CDR3 region of rearranged TCR beta genes was amplified from genomic DNA with a multiplex PCR assay. The amplified TCR beta libraries were sequenced on the Illumina HiSeq System as 87-base-pair reads. The paper's data handling went like this. Across the 670 or so repertoires, a later analysis counted roughly 77 million unique TCR beta chains, approximately 10 million of which were shared by at least two donors. Raw reads were error-corrected and collapsed into unique sequences with a nearest-neighbor algorithm that merged closely related sequences to remove PCR and sequencing errors. Alignment of CDR3 sequences to IMGT reference sequences was used to assign V, D and J gene segments. For a sequence to be retained, a match of at least six nucleotides to both a V gene segment and a J gene segment was required. A rearrangement counted as productive if the CDR3 had no stop codons and remained in frame with V and J, and every other rearrangement counted as non-productive. CDR3 was defined by IMGT convention, running from the second conserved V-encoded cysteine to the conserved J-encoded phenylalanine. In an earlier analysis of approximately 590 of the donors, sequences lacking an unambiguous match to a single V gene segment were excluded. In an earlier analysis of around 590 of the donors, a V segment was called functional when productive rearrangements were above 56.7%, and segregating when the standard deviation between donors exceeded 5%. A statistical classification framework was developed to diagnose cytomegalovirus status using the catalog of TCR beta chain sequences. A later analysis assigned V and J genes by comparing TCR nucleotide sequences with IMGT/GENE-DB human TR gene sequences. The TCRdist pipeline was used in a later analysis to assign CDR3 sequences and most-parsimonious VDJ recombination scenarios. In a later analysis, every TCR beta chain was defined by the combination of its CDR3 amino acid sequence and its V-gene family, and reads without a unique V-gene family were dropped. A later analysis removed several hundred highly shared, low-generation-probability nucleotide sequences to deal with suspected cross-contamination and a sequencing artifact. A later analysis calculated a clonal expansion index for each public chain from normalized within-repertoire ranks of inferred template counts. Generation probabilities in a later analysis came from a VDJ recombination model fitted to out-of-frame rearrangements, and those results were checked against IGoR. In a later analysis, hypergeometric tests were used to score TCR-TCR, TCR-HLA and TCR-CMV co-occurrence, with a repertoire-size bias correction applied to TCR pairs. To estimate false discovery rates, a later analysis permuted the HLA or CMV assignments 20 times. In a later analysis, co-occurring TCRs were grouped using DBSCAN, with TCRdist sequence similarity added in when clustering inside HLA-allele-positive subsets. For co-occurrence clustering, repertoires with fewer than 30,000 or more than 120,000 public chains were excluded, along with roughly 5 repertoires with anomalous nucleotide sharing. Entries here come from immuneACCESS through TCRdb and include only in-frame sequences with V and J called. Some clones fail to appear in such tables; in the studies checked, an unresolved V gene covers under half of the shortfall, and the cause of the remainder is unknown. V, J and clone size are taken as reported in that table, and D and trimming were inferred from the DNA itself. The sample table holds some 270,000 clones, of which 80% were seen once. The ten biggest clones cover about 0.3% of the sample.

The cohort consisted of fewer than 700 healthy bone marrow donors. All cohort members were sampled while nominally healthy, although unrecorded immune exposures were likely present. The donor was CMV seronegative and belonged to the group of approximately 320 seronegative cohort members. A peripheral blood sample was collected from each donor, and TCR beta sequencing was performed on peripheral blood mononuclear cells. Genomic DNA was extracted from the blood cell samples with the Qiagen DNeasy Blood Extraction Kit. The material sequenced was PBMCs. This clonotype was obtained from a girl aged 2 to 10 in good health and CMV-seronegative.

The DNA sequence is TGTGCCAGCAGTTACGCAGGGGGCACGGGCTATGGCTACACCTTC. This is translated as CASSYAGGTGYGYTF. The sequence joins TRBV6-5 to TRBJ1-2; 8 bases in the middle match TRBD1. For CDR1 and CDR2, the germline V gene lists MNHEY and SVGAGI. The CDR3 contains 15 residues, cysteine and phenylalanine counted. Here the CDR3 DNA is all that survives: 45 bases in frame from base 1. Trimming takes 2 bases off V and 4 bases off J; junction bases not matched to a gene: 6.